This T cell receptor (beta chain) stems from a study of shared T cell receptors in the human thymus. Data came from immunoSEQ multiplex PCR; TCRdb stores just in-frame clones and leaves some out. In the table there are approximately 730,000 clones, 75% to 90% of which are singletons. The V and J ends lost 4 bases and 7 bases respectively, with 15 bases between them. CDR1 and CDR2 from the germline V gene are SGHRS and YFSETQ. This CDR3 comprises 15 residues. The data were also submitted as part of a second study, on human thymus T cells. That investigation notes: Resections from corrective heart surgery provided thymus tissue.

The sequencing input was thymocytes. The TCR originated in a girl less than two years old with a congenital heart defect. The chain is built from TRBV5-1 and TRBJ1-6, with D possibly being TRBD1 (6 bases). The CDR3: CASSDSGTLNSPLHF. The DNA for the CDR3 is TGCGCCAGCAGCGACAGCGGGACATTAAATTCACCCCTCCACTTT. The complete variable domain, with remaining parts taken from reference TRBV5-1 and TRBJ1-6, reads KAGVTQTPRYLIKTRGQQVTLSCSPISGHRSVSWYQQTPGQGLQFLFEYFSETQRNKGNFPGRFSGRQFSNSRSEMNVSTLELGDSALYLCASSDSGTLNSPLHFGNGTRLTVT.